A single sample is the source of the 8 T cell receptor beta chains below, sequenced in a study of cytotoxic CD8 clonotypes in ibrutinib-treated CLL. Profiling relied on immunoSEQ multiplex PCR, and the TCRdb table lists in-frame clones only, not all of them. The sample carries 150,000 to 200,000 clones, over 75% recorded once. Source: PBMCs, taken at disease progression, from a patient treated with ibrutinib. These receptors all come from a human donor with chronic lymphocytic leukemia.

A word on this clone: Relative to the germline gene, one junction end is altered; a read error may explain this. The CDR3 region is CASSIGNTGVSGRSFNEQFF. The CDR3, as DNA: TGCGCCAGCAGCATAGGAAACACAGGGGTGAGTGGTAGATCCTTCAATGAGCAGTTCTTC. The chain carries TRBV5-1 and TRBJ2-1; 7 nucleotides line up with TRBD1. CDR1 is SGHRS, CDR2 YFSETQ, per germline. The CDR3 length is 20 residues.

V gene TRBV18 combines with J gene TRBJ1-5; D gene ambiguous. Germline V lookup: CDR1 KGHSH, CDR2 LQKENI. Trimming pared 2 bases from V and 7 bases from J, leaving 18 bases between. This CDR3 comprises 16 residues. The CDR3 loop is CASSPVPVTRGQPQHF. The DNA of the CDR3 is TGTGCCAGCTCACCAGTTCCGGTGACTAGAGGCCAGCCCCAGCATTTT.

This rearrangement joins TRBV6-1 to TRBJ1-2, with a weak D call TRBD1 (5 bases). CDR1 is MNHNS, CDR2 SASEGT, per germline. With 5 bases removed from V and 4 bases from J, the gap between germline ends came to 14 bases. The CDR3 has 14 residues. The CDR3 region has the DNA TGTGCCAGCAGTCCCCAAGGGGAGTTCTATGGCTACACCTTC. Amino acid sequence: CASSPQGEFYGYTF.

This chain links TRBV14 with TRBJ2-1; TRBD2 matches 11 bases. Germline lookup yields CDR1 SGHDN and CDR2 FVKESK. V shed 2 bases and J 0 bases; nucleotides not matched to a gene: 12. The CDR3 totals 20 residues. The CDR3 loop reads CASSQRSGLAGWSSYNEQFF. The CDR3 bases are TGTGCCAGCAGCCAAAGGTCCGGACTAGCGGGCTGGAGCTCCTACAATGAGCAGTTCTTC.

The V gene is TRBV5-6, the J gene TRBJ2-2; 7 nucleotides agree with TRBD1. The V gene's germline CDR1 is SGHDT and CDR2 YYEEEE. The CDR3 sequence is 17 residues long. The V segment lost 3 bases and the J segment 3 bases; nucleotides outside the gene matches: 11. This CDR3 is CASSSWGGQADTGELFF. CDR3 nucleotides: TGTGCCAGCAGCTCCTGGGGCGGACAGGCTGACACCGGGGAGCTGTTTTTT.

The chain couples TRBV2 to TRBJ2-7, with D possibly being TRBD1 or TRBD2 (5 bases each). This CDR3 has 13 amino acids. Germline V CDR1 and CDR2: SNHLY, FYNNEI. V lost 7 bases and J lost 6, with 16 bases in between. Here the CDR3 DNA reads TGTGCCAGCATGGGGGATTCCCCCCTCGAGCAGTACTTC. Residues: CASMGDSPLEQYF.

The chain recombines TRBV30 with TRBJ1-4; 9 bases fit TRBD1. This CDR3 contains 13 residues. From germline, CDR1 is GTSNPN and CDR2 SVGIG (reference sequence). With V trimmed by 5 bases and J by 6 bases, 4 bases remained unmatched. CDR3 nucleotides: TGTGCCTGGGAAGGACAGGGGTATGAAAAACTGTTTTTT. Translating it yields CAWEGQGYEKLFF. The full variable domain, its missing parts supplied by reference TRBV30 and TRBJ1-4, is SQTIHQWPATLVQPVGSPLSLECTVEGTSNPNLYWYRQAAGRGLQLLFYSVGIGQISSEVPQNLSASRPQDRQFILSSKKLLLSDSGFYLCAWEGQGYEKLFFGSGTQLSVL.

The chain links TRBV29-1 to TRBJ2-7, with TRBD1 matching 8 bases. From germline, CDR1 is SQVTM and CDR2 ANQGSEA. The CDR3 extends over 13 amino acids. V gave up 7 bases and J gave up 6 bases; unmatched junction bases: 11. CDR3 sequence reads: CSGTGTMASEQYF. The CDR3 nucleotides read TGCAGCGGGACAGGGACAATGGCTTCCGAGCAGTACTTC.